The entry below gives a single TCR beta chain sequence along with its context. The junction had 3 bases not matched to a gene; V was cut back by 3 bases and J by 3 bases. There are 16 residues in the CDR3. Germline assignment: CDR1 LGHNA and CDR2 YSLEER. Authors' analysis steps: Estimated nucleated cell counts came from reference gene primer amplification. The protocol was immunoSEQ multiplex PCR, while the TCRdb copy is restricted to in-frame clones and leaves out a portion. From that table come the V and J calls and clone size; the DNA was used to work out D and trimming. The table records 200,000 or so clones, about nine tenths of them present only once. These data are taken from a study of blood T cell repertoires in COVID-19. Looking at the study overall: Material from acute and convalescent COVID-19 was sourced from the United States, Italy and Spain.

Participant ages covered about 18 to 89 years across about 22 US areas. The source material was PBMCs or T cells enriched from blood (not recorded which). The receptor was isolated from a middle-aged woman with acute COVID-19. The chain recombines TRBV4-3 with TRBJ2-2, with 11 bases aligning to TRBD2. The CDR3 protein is CASSQTSGTYTGELFF. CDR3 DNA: TGCGCCAGCAGCCAGACTAGCGGGACCTACACCGGGGAGCTGTTTTTT.